One and the same sample provided the 31 T cell receptor beta chains below, sequenced in a study of blood T cell repertoires in COVID-19. Sequencing was performed with immunoSEQ multiplex PCR; in TCRdb, only in-frame clones are kept and a portion is missing. The data contain some 73,000 clones, around 86% of them singletons. The material sequenced was peripheral blood. The receptors here all came from a woman in her sixties or seventies with acute or convalescent COVID-19.

This clone is a singleton in its sample. The chain employs TRBV11-1 and TRBJ1-6; a weak D match, TRBD1 (5 bases). CDR1 is SGHAT and CDR2 is FQDESV in the germline V gene (reference sequence). This CDR3 region has 16 residues. V gave up 3 bases and J gave up 10 bases, with 19 bases separating them. CDR3 amino acids: CASSLGRDAGRSPLHF. In nucleotides, the CDR3 is TGTGCCAGCAGCTTGGGGAGGGACGCAGGAAGATCACCCCTCCACTTT.

V is TRBV28 and J is TRBJ2-3; possible D gene TRBD1, 6 bases. Germline lookup yields CDR1 MDHEN and CDR2 SYDVKM. V lost 8 bases and J 6 bases, leaving 12 bases between the germline ends. The CDR3 spans 12 residues. Here the CDR3 reads CASSRGGDTQYF. The DNA of the CDR3 is TGTGCCAGCTCCCGAGGGGGTGATACGCAGTATTTT. Full variable domain (remainder filled in from reference TRBV28 and TRBJ2-3): DVKVTQSSRYLVKRTGEKVFLECVQDMDHENMFWYRQDPGLGLRLIYFSYDVKMKEKGDIPEGYSVSREKKERFSLILESASTNQTSMYLCASSRGGDTQYFGPGTRLTVL.

As DNA, the CDR3 is TGTGCCAGTAGTACCGGGGACAGCTTTTACACTGAAGCTTTCTTT. Amino acids: CASSTGDSFYTEAFF. V is TRBV19 and J is TRBJ1-1, with 7 bases matching TRBD1. Looked up from germline, CDR1 is LNHDA and CDR2 is SQIVND (reference sequence). The J segment lost 3 bases and the V segment lost 4 bases, leaving 8 bases of the junction unmatched. The CDR3 covers 15 residues.

In its sample, this clone was seen a few times. This chain joins TRBV2 and TRBJ1-1; 7 positions agree with TRBD1. The V segment lost 6 bases and the J segment 5 bases; nucleotides outside the gene matches: 6. The CDR3 has 13 amino acids. Germline CDR1 and CDR2: SNHLY and FYNNEI. CDR3 protein: CASSPDRVTEAFF. Written as DNA, the CDR3 is TGTGCCAGCAGCCCCGACAGGGTGACTGAAGCTTTCTTT.

The chain's CDR3 is CASSPLLEKSPLHF. The CDR3 coding sequence is TGTGCCAGCAGCCCCTTACTAGAGAAGTCACCCCTCCACTTT. This chain links TRBV9 with TRBJ1-6; D is undetermined. From germline, CDR1 is SGDLS and CDR2 YYNGEE. The CDR3 runs 14 residues. Trimming pared 4 bases from V and 10 bases from J, leaving 15 bases between.

J is TRBJ2-1 and V is TRBV2; possible D gene TRBD2, 6 bases. Germline V gene data show CDR1 as SNHLY and CDR2 as FYNNEI. The ends were cut back, 3 bases at V and 6 bases at J, with 12 bases in the middle. The CDR3 extends over 14 amino acids. In DNA form, the CDR3 reads TGTGCCAGCAGTGAGCCGACTAGTCGCAATGAGCAGTTCTTC. Protein product: CASSEPTSRNEQFF.

As DNA, the CDR3 is TGTGCCAGCAGTTCTGGGGGGAAGTGGGACACTGAAGCTTTCTTT. This sequence encodes CASSSGGKWDTEAFF. The V call is TRBV28, the J call TRBJ1-1; D perhaps matches TRBD1 (5 bases). The germline V gene encodes CDR1 MDHEN and CDR2 SYDVKM. Trimming pared 4 bases from V and 3 bases from J, leaving 15 bases between. The CDR3 sequence is 15 residues long.

This clone was seen a single time. DNA of the CDR3: TGTGCCAGCAGCTTATTACAGGGGATTGACAGCTCCTATAATTCACCCCTCCACTTT. Protein: CASSLLQGIDSSYNSPLHF. V usage is TRBV7-9 and J usage is TRBJ1-6; 7 bases are shared with TRBD1. Germline values: CDR1 SEHNR, CDR2 FQNEAQ (reference sequence). The V and J ends lost 2 bases and 0 bases, in that order; junction bases with no gene match: 10. The CDR3 totals 19 residues. Combining the CDR3 with reference TRBV7-9 and TRBJ1-6 gives the whole variable domain DTGVSQNPRHKITKRGQNVTFRCDPISEHNRLYWYRQTLGQGPEFLTYFQNEAQLEKSRLLSDRFSAERPKGSFSTLEIQRTEQGDSAMYLCASSLLQGIDSSYNSPLHFGNGTRLTVT.

This chain joins TRBV29-1 and TRBJ2-5, with a weak D call TRBD2 (6 bases). Germline loops: CDR1 SQVTM, CDR2 ANQGSEA. This CDR3 spans 16 amino acids. Trimming shortened V by 6 bases and J by 1 base, and 21 bases separated the two germline ends. The CDR3 DNA follows: TGCAGCGTGCCTACACATCAGGGAGGCCTCCAAGAGACCCAGTACTTC. Its protein is CSVPTHQGGLQETQYF.

V gene TRBV5-1 combines with J gene TRBJ2-5; TRBD1 matches at 9 bases. Germline loops: CDR1 SGHRS, CDR2 YFSETQ. The V segment lost 3 bases and the J segment 2 bases; nucleotides outside the gene matches: 2. This CDR3 region has 14 residues. CDR3 amino acids: CASSWGQGQETQYF. CDR3 nucleotides: TGCGCCAGCAGCTGGGGACAGGGACAAGAGACCCAGTACTTC.

This rearrangement joins TRBV24-1 to TRBJ1-5; the match to TRBD1 covers 8 bases. V was pared by 4 bases and J by 5 bases, with 6 bases of the junction left unmatched. The CDR3 length is 15 residues. Germline-derived CDR1 and CDR2 are KGHDR and SFDVKD. The CDR3 region is CATSDPTGGDQPQHF. CDR3 DNA sequence: TGTGCCACCAGTGACCCTACAGGGGGAGATCAGCCCCAGCATTTT.

The chain recombines TRBV7-2 with TRBJ1-6, with D unresolved. The CDR3 has 14 amino acids. Looked up from germline, CDR1 is SGHTA and CDR2 is FQGNSA. V was trimmed by 0 bases and J by 7 bases, leaving 7 bases between them. The CDR3 nucleotides read TGTGCCAGCAGCTTAGCACAATCAAATTCACCCCTCCACTTT. Translated: CASSLAQSNSPLHF.

The rearrangement joins TRBV18 to TRBJ1-6; TRBD1 matches 7 bases. The length of the CDR3 is 14 residues. Trimming cost V 5 bases and J 10 bases; bases outside gene matches: 8. Germline CDR1 KGHSH, CDR2 LQKENI. The CDR3 DNA reads TGTGCCAGCTCAGACAGACAGGGAAGCTCACCCCTCCACTTT. It codes for CASSDRQGSSPLHF.

The chain uses TRBV4-2 and TRBJ1-2, with 9 bases identical to TRBD1. Trimming cost V 1 base and J 4 bases; bases outside gene matches: 7. From germline, CDR1 is LGHNA and CDR2 YNFKEQ. This CDR3 region has 16 residues. Here the CDR3 reads CASSQGGTGFGYGYTF. The CDR3 DNA reads TGTGCCAGCAGCCAAGGTGGGACAGGGTTCGGCTATGGCTACACCTTC.

The chain links TRBV19 to TRBJ1-1; tentative D call: TRBD1 (6 bases). The germline V and J ends were trimmed by 10 bases and 0 bases, with 15 bases remaining between them. Per germline, CDR1 LNHDA and CDR2 SQIVND (reference sequence). The CDR3 has 14 amino acids. CDR3 bases: TGTGCCACTAACCAGGGGCGTATGAACACTGAAGCTTTCTTT. Protein sequence: CATNQGRMNTEAFF.

The chain is built from TRBV5-4 and TRBJ1-1; TRBD1 agrees at 11 bases. V dropped 0 bases and J dropped 4; count of bases not matched to a gene: 5. Germline V gives CDR1 SGHNT, CDR2 YYREEE (reference sequence). This CDR3 spans 16 amino acids. The CDR3: CASSLGGQGARTEAFF. As DNA, the CDR3 is TGTGCCAGCAGCTTGGGTGGACAGGGGGCGCGCACTGAAGCTTTCTTT.

V and J are TRBV20-1 and TRBJ1-1, with D possibly matching TRBD1 (5 bases). The germline gives CDR1 DFQATT, CDR2 SNEGSKA (reference sequence). Deletions cut 5 bases from V and 6 bases from J, with 10 bases between. The CDR3 contains 11 residues. In DNA form, the CDR3 reads TGCAGTGCTCGGACATTTGCTGAAGCTTTCTTT. Translated: CSARTFAEAFF.

In DNA form, the CDR3 reads TGTGCCAGCAGCACTAGACTAGCAGGCCAAGAGACCCAGTACTTC. It codes for CASSTRLAGQETQYF. The V call is TRBV5-4, the J call TRBJ2-5, with 7 bases lining up with TRBD2. V lost 4 bases, J lost 1 base, and 7 bases stayed unmatched. In germline, CDR1 is SGHNT, CDR2 YYREEE (reference sequence). This CDR3 comprises 15 residues.

The genes are TRBV3-1 (or the pseudogene TRBV3-2) and TRBJ1-1, with TRBD1 matching 8 bases. From germline, CDR1 is LGHDT and CDR2 YNNKEL (reference sequence). After removal of 1 base from V and 4 bases from J, the junction contained 2 bases not matched to a gene. The CDR3 runs to 14 residues. CDR3 in amino acids: CASSQADRGTEAFF. The CDR3, as DNA: TGTGCCAGCAGCCAAGCTGACAGGGGCACTGAAGCTTTCTTT.

The rearrangement joins TRBV5-1 to TRBJ1-1; D is ambiguous. The ends were cut back, 4 bases at V and 1 base at J, with 11 bases in the middle. The CDR3 loop spans 14 amino acids. Germline V lookup: CDR1 SGHRS, CDR2 YFSETQ. The CDR3 loop is CASSPAVTNTEAFF. The CDR3 DNA sequence: TGCGCCAGCAGCCCGGCGGTGACGAACACTGAAGCTTTCTTT.

The genes are TRBV18 and TRBJ2-1; 8 nucleotides line up with TRBD2. The CDR3 runs to 15 residues. The germline V gene encodes CDR1 KGHSH and CDR2 LQKENI. The V gene end was trimmed by 6 bases and the J gene end by 2 bases; junction bases not matched to a gene: 6. The CDR3: CASSLSGGPYNEQFF. DNA of the CDR3: TGTGCCAGCTCTCTCAGCGGGGGCCCCTACAATGAGCAGTTCTTC.

This sequence joins TRBV6-1 and TRBJ2-3; the match to TRBD2 covers 11 bases. The CDR3 has 15 amino acids. V shed 2 bases, J shed 4 bases, and the junction held 2 bases outside the gene matches. Germline V lookup: CDR1 MNHNS, CDR2 SASEGT. CDR3 coding DNA: TGTGCCAGCAGTGAACTTAGCGGGGGGGCAGATACGCAGTATTTT. Translated: CASSELSGGADTQYF.

This sequence joins TRBV5-1 and TRBJ2-7; the match to TRBD1 covers 9 bases. V lost 1 base and J lost 2; bases outside the gene matches: 1. CDR1 is SGHRS and CDR2 is YFSETQ in the germline V gene. The CDR3 has 14 residues. In DNA, the CDR3 is TGCGCCAGCAGCTTGCGACAGGGGGCCTACGAGCAGTACTTC. Translating it yields CASSLRQGAYEQYF. The full variable domain, completed using reference TRBV5-1 and TRBJ2-7, is KAGVTQTPRYLIKTRGQQVTLSCSPISGHRSVSWYQQTPGQGLQFLFEYFSETQRNKGNFPGRFSGRQFSNSRSEMNVSTLELGDSALYLCASSLRQGAYEQYFGPGTRLTVT.

The chain uses TRBV5-1 and TRBJ2-5; tentative D call: TRBD1 (5 bases). V lost 0 bases and J 1 base, leaving 7 bases between the germline ends. CDR3 length: 14 amino acids. The germline V gene has CDR1 SGHRS and CDR2 YFSETQ. The CDR3 here is CASSLGQSQETQYF. The CDR3 nucleotides are TGCGCCAGCAGCTTGGGACAGAGCCAAGAGACCCAGTACTTC.

With regard to this clone: At one end the junction does not follow the germline gene, possibly because of a read error. The rearrangement links TRBV4-2 to TRBJ1-1; TRBD1 matches 8 bases. The CDR3 is 15 amino acids. Germline CDR1 and CDR2: LGHNA and YNFKEQ. CDR3 sequence: CASSLSGDRLGGSSF. In DNA form, the CDR3 reads TGTGCCAGCAGCCTCAGTGGGGACAGGCTGGGAGGTTCATCCTTT.

V is TRBV7-9 and J is TRBJ1-4; D unresolved. The germline gives CDR1 SEHNR, CDR2 FQNEAQ (reference sequence). The V end was cut by 5 bases, the J end by 0 bases, with 25 bases between. This CDR3 contains 20 residues. The CDR3, as DNA: TGTGCCAGCAGCCGGGCTCCGTGGTGGAGGAAGCCCTCAACTAATGAAAAACTGTTTTTT. Translation gives CASSRAPWWRKPSTNEKLFF.

The chain links TRBV2 to TRBJ2-2; TRBD1 aligns across 9 bases. The CDR3 consists of 16 residues. CDR1 and CDR2 (germline): SNHLY, FYNNEI. Trimming took 2 bases from V and 6 from J; bases not matched to a gene: 7. This CDR3 reads CASSERTGEVAGELFF. CDR3 DNA sequence: TGTGCCAGCAGTGAACGGACAGGGGAAGTAGCCGGGGAGCTGTTTTTT.

DNA of the CDR3: TGTGCCAGCAGTTTAGTAGCAGGGGGCGAGCAGTTCTTC. Protein sequence: CASSLVAGGEQFF. The V call is TRBV12-3 or TRBV12-4, the J call TRBJ2-1; 8 nucleotides agree with TRBD1. V was clipped by 1 base and J by 10 bases; unmatched bases: 3. The CDR3 is 13 amino acids.

The chain employs TRBV11-2 and TRBJ2-3, with TRBD2 matching 8 bases. The germline CDR1 and CDR2 sequences are SGHAT and FQNNGV. CDR3 length: 17 amino acids. The trim removed 3 bases at V and 2 bases at J, leaving 10 bases unmatched. CDR3 residues: CASSFSPNSGDTDTQYF. The CDR3 coding sequence is TGTGCCAGCAGCTTCTCGCCGAATAGCGGGGACACAGATACGCAGTATTTT.

This sequence joins TRBV2 and TRBJ2-1; weak D call: TRBD2 (7 bases). The germline gives CDR1 SNHLY, CDR2 FYNNEI. The CDR3 extends over 16 amino acids. Trimming shortened V by 0 bases and J by 7 bases, and 16 bases separated the two germline ends. The CDR3 DNA sequence: TGTGCCAGCAGTGAAGCGCTAGGGGGGGCCAATAATGAGCAGTTCTTC. Protein sequence: CASSEALGGANNEQFF.

This clone has a single count. The V and J genes are TRBV13 and TRBJ2-5; 9 positions match TRBD2. CDR3 size: 18 residues. Per germline, CDR1 PRHDT and CDR2 FYEKMQ (reference sequence). Trimming removed 2 bases from V and 0 bases from J; junction bases left unmatched: 10. The DNA of the CDR3 is TGTGCCAGCAGCTTAATAATGCTAGCGGGGAGGAACCAAGAGACCCAGTACTTC. Translated, it gives CASSLIMLAGRNQETQYF.